This TCR beta chain derives from a study of T cell repertoires in cytomegalovirus infection. TCRdb redid the calling of the reads with MiXCR, one entry per CDR3 protein. The sample shows fewer than 650,000 distinct CDR3 sequences, almost 40% of them seen only once. Of note for this clonotype: Its cognate antigen is unknown.

Study results and caveats: HLA-C-restricted, CMV-specific TCR beta clonotypes were dominant ex vivo. Identification of carriers of CMV plus the relevant HLA was performed using cumulative public TCR beta family frequency.

The V gene lost 0 bases and the J gene lost 5 bases, with 10 bases spanning the gap. The CDR3 is made up of 14 amino acids. The germline V gene has CDR1 LNHNV and CDR2 YYDKDF (reference sequence). The input for sequencing was cultured PBMCs, taken from culture after CMV antigen stimulation. The chain carries TRBV15 and TRBJ1-2; D is uncertain. The clonotype originates from a human donor in good health (CMV status not recorded). Some clones in this sample may be carry-over from other donors' samples. The CDR3, as DNA: TGTGCCACCAGCAGAGATGCAGGACTATATGGCTACACCTTC. Translation gives CATSRDAGLYGYTF.